This T cell receptor beta chain was sequenced in a study of blood T cell repertoires in COVID-19. The protocol was immunoSEQ multiplex PCR, while the TCRdb copy is restricted to in-frame clones and leaves out a portion. The sample lists 150,000 or so clones, 75% to 85% occurring once. The CDR3 runs to 13 residues. V was trimmed by 1 base and J by 14 bases, leaving 13 bases between them. Germline CDR1 reads SGHRS; CDR2 reads YFSETQ. This sequence was found in a human donor in a cohort sampled during active COVID-19. What was sequenced was peripheral blood. The chain combines TRBV5-1 with TRBJ1-6, with D perhaps matching TRBD1 (5 bases). The CDR3: CASSLTVGGSLHF. In DNA, the CDR3 is TGCGCCAGCAGCTTGACAGTCGGGGGATCCCTCCACTTT.